This TCR beta chain was sequenced for a study of blood T cells in healthy people across ages (dated by TCRdb to the mid-2010s). Some background on the complete study: In model experiments, template switching captured roughly one uniquely barcoded TCR beta cDNA molecule for every two T cells. The donors were divided into four age groups: young (average about 16 years), middle-aged (about 39), aged (approximately 64) and long-lived (roughly 82). For two donors (one aged 18 to 29 and one aged 80 or older), the study analyzed two additional independent replicas of 1 million unique cDNA reads from the same blood draw. Using deep sequencing normalized with unique cDNA molecular identifiers, the study measured how TCR beta repertoire diversity changes with age. To avoid experimental bias, donors of different ages were spread randomly across the sequencing lanes. General findings and caveats noted by the study authors: Estimates of total diversity from one million sequenced T cells were regarded as lower bounds and underestimates. Observed TCR beta diversity per million T cells fell roughly linearly with age, and a significant reduction was already apparent by age roughly 40. Compared with the aged group, the long-lived group had more naive CD4+ T cells, fewer expanded clones and increased TCR diversity, a pattern suggesting age selection. Since profiling was done on bulk unsorted PBMCs, naive and antigen-experienced compartments could not be conclusively compared. Observed TCR beta diversity correlated strongly with the percentage of naive T cells measured by flow cytometry. The CMV infection status of donors was not known, potentially confounding age-related changes in expanded clonotypes.

Including the terminal cysteine and phenylalanine, the CDR3 comprises 13 residues. The read is trimmed to its CDR3 DNA, 39 bases read in frame from base 1. V is clipped by 5 bases and J by 5 bases, and the sequence between their germline boundaries is 9 bases long. Based on the germline V gene, the CDR1 and CDR2 sequences are SGHTA and FQGNSA. Donors were a few dozen systemically healthy Caucasian individuals from Russia aged about 6 to 100 years. Approximately 9.3 milliliters of peripheral blood were collected from each donor into EDTA-treated Vacutainer tubes. Ficoll-Paque density-gradient centrifugation was used to isolate PBMCs, with at least 6.5 million obtained per sample. Trizol reagent was used to extract total RNA from PBMCs, with at least 6 micrograms per sample. The percentages of naive CD45RAhigh/CD27high T cells were determined by flow cytometry on a PBMC aliquot from every donor. Libraries were made using 5' RACE. TCRdb records Illumina HiSeq 2500 as the sequencer. A second PCR of roughly 6 to 12 cycles was performed with a sample-barcoded 5' primer and a J-beta primer mix. A template-switch 5' adaptor carrying 12 random nucleotides introduced a unique molecular identifier onto each TCR beta cDNA molecule. Each sample yielded at least 2.5 million CDR3-containing paired-end reads. All of the RNA was converted into first-strand cDNA using the Mint cDNA synthesis kit, with a TRBC-specific oligonucleotide serving as the primer. Following uracil-DNA glycosylase treatment, a first 18-cycle PCR with universal primers M1SS and BC2_uni_R was performed on all cDNA. From the authors' description of their analysis: Normalization of each sample was performed by random selection of 1 million high-quality reads, each carrying a distinct molecular identifier. Reads sharing molecular identifiers were discarded rather than binned into consensus sequences. MiTCR, set to a Q25 quality threshold and the strictest error-elimination algorithm, was used for CDR3 identification, clonotype clustering and error correction. A nonparametric unseen species model with Euler transformation was used to estimate lower-bound total TCR beta diversity. The raw public reads went through TCRdb reprocessing: fastp at Q25, MiXCR clone calling, in-frame beta chains kept. CDR3 protein sequences are deduplicated, and each keeps its most common genes and DNA. TCRdb's processing, not the authors' own work, is the source of the V and J calls. This sample gives some 1.5 million distinct CDR3 sequences in total; about 45% of them show up just once. About 4% of the sample goes to the ten largest clones.

This clonotype came up a few times. What antigen it recognizes has not been identified. Base qualities are not recorded, but no much larger clone differs from it by a single base. The sequence is built from TRBV7-2 and TRBJ1-4, with the D gene uncertain. The specimen sequenced was blood. This receptor was taken from a woman between 18 and 29 years old in good health. The CDR3 region: CASSAGMNEKLFF. The DNA sequence reads TGTGCCAGCAGCGCCGGAATGAATGAAAAACTGTTTTTT.